Below, one TCR beta chain is given with its context. The entry originates in a study of blood T cell repertoires in COVID-19. Whole-study context: Sites across the United States, Italy and Spain contributed samples from acute and convalescent COVID-19.

Authors' analysis steps: Scientists estimated how many nucleated cells there were by amplifying reference gene primers. Sequencing used immunoSEQ multiplex PCR; TCRdb keeps in-frame clones, though not all of them. Clone size and V and J calls were adopted from that table, with D and trimming inferred from the DNA. The sample carries about 170,000 clones, approximately 86% recorded once. V dropped 6 bases and J dropped 2 bases, with 19 bases sitting between them. Germline CDR1 MRHNA, CDR2 SNTAGT. The CDR3 spans 16 residues. The material sequenced was peripheral blood. J is TRBJ1-1 and V is TRBV6-4, with a possible D match to TRBD1 (5 bases). This TCR came from a man in his 60s with COVID-19, enrolled during active disease. The CDR3 coding sequence is TGTGCCAGCAGCGGGACTTCGATTCTCTTAAACACTGAAGCTTTCTTT. Its translation is CASSGTSILLNTEAFF.